Listed below are T cell receptor beta chains from one sample, sequenced in a study of technical replicates of blood from several donors. Method: immunoSEQ multiplex PCR; TCRdb's copy keeps in-frame clones and lacks some. The table lists tens of thousands of clones, roughly 90% of them singletons. Sequencing was carried out using T cells isolated from PBMCs. These receptors came from a human donor in good health. The CDR3 runs from the conserved cysteine through the conserved F or W. The order of the fields is J gene, V gene, clone size, D gene, CDR3 protein, CDR3 DNA. D genes are given only for firm matches. Rows give clone size only sometimes, using once, few, many, or a class for an expanded clone.

TRBJ2-7 | TRBV27 | NA | TRBD2 | CASSLGLAVYEQYF | TGTGCCAGCAGTTTAGGACTAGCGGTTTACGAGCAGTACTTC
TRBJ2-3 | TRBV7-2 | NA | NA | CASSLARLGSPDTQYF | TGTGCCAGCAGCTTAGCCCGACTCGGCTCCCCAGATACGCAGTATTTT
TRBJ1-3 | TRBV2 | few | NA | CASLEWTVSGNTIYF | TGTGCCAGCTTAGAATGGACAGTCTCTGGAAACACCATATATTTT
TRBJ2-7 | TRBV4-2 | NA | NA | CASSQVWVGDYEQYF | TGTGCCAGCAGCCAAGTTTGGGTCGGGGATTACGAGCAGTACTTC
TRBJ2-4 | TRBV5-4 | NA | TRBD1 | CASSLAFPGTALAKNIQYF | TGTGCCAGCAGCTTGGCCTTTCCCGGGACAGCTCTAGCCAAAAACATTCAGTACTTC
TRBJ2-6 | TRBV7-2 | NA | NA | CASRPTGSGANVLTF | TGTGCCAGCAGGCCGACAGGTTCTGGGGCCAACGTCCTGACTTTC
TRBJ2-5 | TRBV11-2 | NA | NA | CASSSSWQETQYF | TGTGCCAGCAGCTCTAGTTGGCAAGAGACCCAGTACTTC
TRBJ2-7 | TRBV19 | once | TRBD1 | CASSWGQGTGYEQYF | TGTGCCAGTAGTTGGGGACAGGGAACAGGCTACGAGCAGTACTTC
TRBJ1-5 | TRBV6-1 | NA | TRBD1 | CASSDLSAGTGFFQPQHF | TGTGCCAGCAGTGACCTCTCCGCCGGGACAGGGTTTTTTCAGCCCCAGCATTTT
TRBJ1-1 | TRBV6-5 | once | NA | CASSYQRAEGAFF | TGTGCCAGCAGTTACCAGAGGGCAGAAGGAGCTTTCTTT
TRBJ1-2 | TRBV18 | NA | TRBD1 | CASSPRGFDGYTF | TGTGCCAGCTCACCCAGGGGGTTCGATGGCTACACCTTC
TRBJ2-1 | TRBV30 | once | TRBD2 | CAWSRTSGYNEQFF | TGTGCCTGGTCCAGGACTAGCGGGTACAATGAGCAGTTCTTC
TRBJ2-6 | TRBV9 | NA | TRBD1 | CASSPTGSPSGANVLTF | TGTGCCAGCAGCCCGACAGGGTCTCCCTCTGGGGCCAACGTCCTGACTTTC
TRBJ2-3 | TRBV2 | NA | TRBD1 | CASSLSGTDTDTQYF | TGTGCCAGCAGCCTCTCCGGGACAGACACAGATACGCAGTATTTT
TRBJ2-1 | TRBV7-8 | NA | TRBD2 | CASGLAGGPYNEQFF | TGTGCCAGCGGACTAGCGGGAGGACCCTACAATGAGCAGTTCTTC
TRBJ1-1 | TRBV6-5 | NA | NA | CASSYSEGGTEAFF | TGTGCCAGCAGTTACTCTGAAGGGGGCACTGAAGCTTTCTTT
TRBJ2-2 | TRBV5-1 | once | NA | CASSVTSSNTGELFF | TGCGCCAGCAGCGTAACTAGCTCGAACACCGGGGAGCTGTTTTTT
TRBJ1-2 | TRBV2 | NA | NA | CAFPRGANYGYTF | TGTGCCTTTCCCAGGGGAGCTAACTATGGCTACACCTTC
TRBJ1-1 | TRBV6-1 | NA | NA | CASLPTLGVAEAFF | TGTGCCAGCCTCCCGACCCTAGGGGTCGCTGAAGCTTTCTTT
TRBJ1-2 | TRBV4-2 | NA | TRBD1 | CASSQGRRTGGYGYTF | TGTGCCAGCAGCCAAGGAAGGCGGACAGGAGGATATGGCTACACCTTC
TRBJ1-5 | TRBV27 | NA | TRBD1 | CASSRQGNQPQHF | TGTGCCAGCAGTCGACAGGGGAATCAGCCCCAGCATTTT
TRBJ2-7 | TRBV28 | NA | TRBD1 | CASSLTGGPYEQYF | TGTGCCAGCAGTTTAACAGGGGGGCCCTACGAGCAGTACTTC
TRBJ2-2 | TRBV4-3 | NA | NA | CASSQGTRVLTGELFF | TGCGCCAGCAGCCAAGGGACCAGGGTCCTCACCGGGGAGCTGTTTTTT
TRBJ2-1 | TRBV29-1 | NA | TRBD2 | CSVPFVAGETEYNEQFF | TGCAGCGTTCCCTTTGTAGCGGGAGAGACCGAATACAATGAGCAGTTCTTC
TRBJ1-2 | TRBV10-1 | NA | NA | CASSLTGESGYTF | TGCGCCAGCAGCCTGACAGGTGAATCTGGCTACACCTTC
TRBJ2-3 | TRBV7-8 | NA | NA | CASSPRRVRTDTQYF | TGTGCCAGCAGCCCCCGTCGGGTACGCACAGATACGCAGTATTTT
TRBJ2-3 | TRBV5-1 | NA | NA | CASSLHNTDTQYF | TGCGCCAGCAGCTTGCACAACACAGATACGCAGTATTTT
TRBJ2-2 | TRBV5-1 | NA | TRBD2 | CATPPERERFTGELFF | TGCGCCACCCCCCCGGAGCGGGAGAGGTTTACCGGGGAGCTGTTTTTT
TRBJ2-7 | TRBV6-4 | NA | NA | CASGEGVGYEQYF | TGTGCCAGTGGAGAGGGAGTGGGGTACGAGCAGTACTTC
TRBJ2-2 | TRBV9 | NA | TRBD2 | CASSKYQLAGVTGELFF | TGTGCCAGCAGTAAATACCAACTAGCGGGAGTTACCGGGGAGCTGTTTTTT
TRBJ2-1 | TRBV28 | NA | TRBD2 | CASSQSGSGQFF | TGTGCCAGCAGTCAAAGCGGGAGTGGGCAGTTCTTC
TRBJ1-1 | TRBV10-3 | NA | TRBD1 | CAIKGTGSEAFF | TGTGCCATCAAAGGGACAGGGTCTGAAGCTTTCTTT
TRBJ1-1 | TRBV7-2 | NA | NA | CASSLRGSAEAFF | TGTGCCAGCAGCTTAAGGGGATCGGCTGAAGCTTTCTTT